This is a list of T cell receptor beta chains from one sample in a study of beta chain features in type 1 diabetes. The method was immunoSEQ multiplex PCR; TCRdb's version includes in-frame clones alone and lacks a portion of them. The sample contains some 700,000 clones, around 15% of which appear only once. Sequencing was performed on naive CD4+ T cells from blood. The receptors originated from a man between 18 and 29 years old with type 1 diabetes. CDR3s include the opening cysteine and the closing phenylalanine or tryptophan. A D gene is named only where the DNA matches it firmly. Size values are once, few and many counts, or a class for expanded clones, and some rows have none.

cdr3_nt: TGTGCCAGTAGTTCGGACCTTTGGGGAAATCAGCCCCAGCATTTT
cdr3_aa: CASSSDLWGNQPQHF
v_call: TRBV19
cdr3_length: 15
j_call: TRBJ1-5
clone_size: -
d_call: -

cdr3_nt: TGTGCCAGCAGTGAACGCCAGGGATATCAGCCCCAGCATTTT
cdr3_aa: CASSERQGYQPQHF
v_call: TRBV6-1
cdr3_length: 14
j_call: TRBJ1-5
clone_size: few
d_call: -

cdr3_nt: TGTGCCAGCACGTTGGACAGGGGAGAGACCCAGTACTTC
cdr3_aa: CASTLDRGETQYF
v_call: TRBV6-5
cdr3_length: 13
j_call: TRBJ2-5
clone_size: few
d_call: TRBD1

cdr3_nt: TGTGCCAGCAGCTCCATGCCCGGGACAACTTCCACCTTC
cdr3_aa: CASSSMPGTTSTF
v_call: TRBV28
cdr3_length: 13
j_call: TRBJ1-2
clone_size: -
d_call: -

cdr3_nt: TGTGCCAGCAGCGTAGATTTGGGCAGGGGAAACACCGGGGAGCTGTTTTTT
cdr3_aa: CASSVDLGRGNTGELFF
v_call: TRBV9
cdr3_length: 17
j_call: TRBJ2-2
clone_size: -
d_call: -

cdr3_nt: TGTGCCAGCAGTTCGGGACAGGATGACACAGATACGCAGTATTTT
cdr3_aa: CASSSGQDDTDTQYF
v_call: TRBV28
cdr3_length: 15
j_call: TRBJ2-3
clone_size: -
d_call: TRBD1

cdr3_nt: TGTGCCAGCAGCTTGGTTGGCTTGGGGCCTGAGGCTGAAGCTTTCTTT
cdr3_aa: CASSLVGLGPEAEAFF
v_call: TRBV5-6
cdr3_length: 16
j_call: TRBJ1-1
clone_size: once
d_call: -

cdr3_nt: TGTGCCAGCAGCTTGGAAGGGACACCGAAGACAGATACGCAGTATTTT
cdr3_aa: CASSLEGTPKTDTQYF
v_call: TRBV5-4
cdr3_length: 16
j_call: TRBJ2-3
clone_size: -
d_call: -

cdr3_nt: TGTGCCAGCCGCCGGGATGGGACGGAGAACACTGAAGCTTTCTTT
cdr3_aa: CASRRDGTENTEAFF
v_call: TRBV7-3
cdr3_length: 15
j_call: TRBJ1-1
clone_size: -
d_call: -

cdr3_nt: TGCAGCGGGTGGGGAGGGTCTGGAAACACCATATATTTT
cdr3_aa: CSGWGGSGNTIYF
v_call: TRBV29-1
cdr3_length: 13
j_call: TRBJ1-3
clone_size: few
d_call: -

cdr3_nt: TGTGCCAGCAGTTACTCAAGGCAGAACCAAGAGACCCAGTACTTC
cdr3_aa: CASSYSRQNQETQYF
v_call: TRBV6-5
cdr3_length: 15
j_call: TRBJ2-5
clone_size: few
d_call: -

cdr3_nt: TGTGCCAGCAGTGCTTCTGGTCTCTATGGCTACACCTTC
cdr3_aa: CASSASGLYGYTF
v_call: TRBV2
cdr3_length: 13
j_call: TRBJ1-2
clone_size: -
d_call: -

cdr3_nt: TGCGCCAGCAGCCTCTGGGGGGGCGAGGATCAGCCCCAGCATTTT
cdr3_aa: CASSLWGGEDQPQHF
v_call: TRBV5-1
cdr3_length: 15
j_call: TRBJ1-5
clone_size: -
d_call: -

cdr3_nt: TGTGCCAGCAGCCCTAGACAGAGGAACACCGGGGAGCTGTTTTTT
cdr3_aa: CASSPRQRNTGELFF
v_call: TRBV6-5
cdr3_length: 15
j_call: TRBJ2-2
clone_size: -
d_call: -

cdr3_nt: TGTGCCAGCAGCCAAGATCAGGGCAGCTCTGGAAACACCATATATTTT
cdr3_aa: CASSQDQGSSGNTIYF
v_call: TRBV4-2
cdr3_length: 16
j_call: TRBJ1-3
clone_size: few
d_call: -

cdr3_nt: TGTGCCTGGAGTGTACAGTCCGGGGCGGGTCAGCCCCAGCATTTT
cdr3_aa: CAWSVQSGAGQPQHF
v_call: TRBV30
cdr3_length: 15
j_call: TRBJ1-5
clone_size: -
d_call: -

cdr3_nt: TGTGCCAGCAGTTCGCACACGGACAATGAGCAGTTCTTC
cdr3_aa: CASSSHTDNEQFF
v_call: TRBV7-9
cdr3_length: 13
j_call: TRBJ2-1
clone_size: few
d_call: -

cdr3_nt: TGTGCCAGCTCTACAGGGTCCCCCGGGGAGCTGTTTTTT
cdr3_aa: CASSTGSPGELFF
v_call: TRBV7-3
cdr3_length: 13
j_call: TRBJ2-2
clone_size: -
d_call: -

cdr3_nt: TGCGCCAGCAGCACCGGGACGGATTATTCACCCCTCCACTTT
cdr3_aa: CASSTGTDYSPLHF
v_call: TRBV5-1
cdr3_length: 14
j_call: TRBJ1-6
clone_size: -
d_call: -

cdr3_nt: TGTGCCAGCAGCCCAAGACAGACCGGGGAGCTGTTTTTT
cdr3_aa: CASSPRQTGELFF
v_call: TRBV9
cdr3_length: 13
j_call: TRBJ2-2
clone_size: few
d_call: -

cdr3_nt: TGCGCCAGCAGTCAATGGGCAGGGACGAACACTGAAGCTTTCTTT
cdr3_aa: CASSQWAGTNTEAFF
v_call: TRBV23-1
cdr3_length: 15
j_call: TRBJ1-1
clone_size: few
d_call: -

cdr3_nt: TGTGCCATCAGCGCGGACAGGTGGGGATACGAGCAGTACTTC
cdr3_aa: CAISADRWGYEQYF
v_call: TRBV10-3
cdr3_length: 14
j_call: TRBJ2-7
clone_size: few
d_call: TRBD1

cdr3_nt: TGTGCCTGGAGACGGACGCCCGAGCAATATGGCTACACCTTC
cdr3_aa: CAWRRTPEQYGYTF
v_call: TRBV30
cdr3_length: 14
j_call: TRBJ1-2
clone_size: -
d_call: -

cdr3_nt: TGTGCCAGCAGCGTAGGGACAGGGAACTATGGCTACACCTTC
cdr3_aa: CASSVGTGNYGYTF
v_call: TRBV9
cdr3_length: 14
j_call: TRBJ1-2
clone_size: -
d_call: TRBD1

cdr3_nt: TGTGCCAGCAGCCAAGATTGGAAGACTATGAACACTGAAGCTTTCTTT
cdr3_aa: CASSQDWKTMNTEAFF
v_call: TRBV4-2
cdr3_length: 16
j_call: TRBJ1-1
clone_size: -
d_call: -

cdr3_nt: TGCGCCAGCAGCCCCGGGACTAGCGGGAGCACAGATACGCAGTATTTT
cdr3_aa: CASSPGTSGSTDTQYF
v_call: TRBV5-1
cdr3_length: 16
j_call: TRBJ2-3
clone_size: -
d_call: TRBD2

cdr3_nt: TGTGCCAGCAGCCATAACCCAGGATTCGATAGCAATCAGCCCCAGCATTTT
cdr3_aa: CASSHNPGFDSNQPQHF
v_call: TRBV7-9
cdr3_length: 17
j_call: TRBJ1-5
clone_size: -
d_call: -

cdr3_nt: TGTGCCAGCAGTTTATCTTCCCCAGGGACCCAGTACTTC
cdr3_aa: CASSLSSPGTQYF
v_call: TRBV27
cdr3_length: 13
j_call: TRBJ2-5
clone_size: -
d_call: -

cdr3_nt: TGCGCCAGCAGCCAAGATGGCGCTGAAGCTTTCTTT
cdr3_aa: CASSQDGAEAFF
v_call: TRBV4-1
cdr3_length: 12
j_call: TRBJ1-1
clone_size: few
d_call: -

cdr3_nt: TGTGCCAGCAGCGTAGTGGCAGGTGATGAGCAGTTCTTC
cdr3_aa: CASSVVAGDEQFF
v_call: TRBV9
cdr3_length: 13
j_call: TRBJ2-1
clone_size: few
d_call: -

cdr3_nt: TGTGCCTGGAGCCCCCAAGGGGGATATGGCTACACCTTC
cdr3_aa: CAWSPQGGYGYTF
v_call: TRBV30
cdr3_length: 13
j_call: TRBJ1-2
clone_size: few
d_call: -

cdr3_nt: TGTGCCACCGCCGGAAGAGGCGAGCAGTACTTC
cdr3_aa: CATAGRGEQYF
v_call: TRBV6-6
cdr3_length: 11
j_call: TRBJ2-7
clone_size: few
d_call: -

cdr3_nt: TGCAGCGTTGAGGGACAGGGTGGCAATGAGCAGTTCTTC
cdr3_aa: CSVEGQGGNEQFF
v_call: TRBV29-1
cdr3_length: 13
j_call: TRBJ2-1
clone_size: -
d_call: TRBD1

cdr3_nt: TGTGCCAGCAGTTACCAGGTCGGGGGGAACACTGAAGCTTTCTTT
cdr3_aa: CASSYQVGGNTEAFF
v_call: TRBV6-6
cdr3_length: 15
j_call: TRBJ1-1
clone_size: -
d_call: -

cdr3_nt: TGTGCCAGCTCACCGGAGGCCAATCAGCCCCAGCATTTT
cdr3_aa: CASSPEANQPQHF
v_call: TRBV18
cdr3_length: 13
j_call: TRBJ1-5
clone_size: -
d_call: -

cdr3_nt: TGTGCCTGGAGTGTCAGGGGGTTGGATACGCAGTATTTT
cdr3_aa: CAWSVRGLDTQYF
v_call: TRBV30
cdr3_length: 13
j_call: TRBJ2-3
clone_size: -
d_call: TRBD1

cdr3_nt: TGTGCCAGCTCAGGCACGGACAACTGGGGCTACACCTTC
cdr3_aa: CASSGTDNWGYTF
v_call: TRBV18
cdr3_length: 13
j_call: TRBJ1-2
clone_size: few
d_call: -

cdr3_nt: TGTGCCAGCAGCACGCGGGACCCCGGGGCTTTCTTT
cdr3_aa: CASSTRDPGAFF
v_call: TRBV13
cdr3_length: 12
j_call: TRBJ1-1
clone_size: few
d_call: -

cdr3_nt: TGCGCCAGCAGCCAAGAGCAACCAAGAAACTATGGCTACACCTTC
cdr3_aa: CASSQEQPRNYGYTF
v_call: TRBV4-1
cdr3_length: 15
j_call: TRBJ1-2
clone_size: -
d_call: -

cdr3_nt: TGTGCCTGGAGTATCGGGGGGCTGGCCCTGGACGAGCAGTACTTC
cdr3_aa: CAWSIGGLALDEQYF
v_call: TRBV30
cdr3_length: 15
j_call: TRBJ2-7
clone_size: few
d_call: -

cdr3_nt: TGTGCCAGCAGTTACCGGGACTATAATTCACCCCTCCACTTT
cdr3_aa: CASSYRDYNSPLHF
v_call: TRBV6-6
cdr3_length: 14
j_call: TRBJ1-6
clone_size: few
d_call: -

cdr3_nt: TGTGCCAGCAGCGTCTCCGGGACTAGCGGATACAATGAGCAGTTCTTC
cdr3_aa: CASSVSGTSGYNEQFF
v_call: TRBV9
cdr3_length: 16
j_call: TRBJ2-1
clone_size: -
d_call: TRBD2

cdr3_nt: TGTGCCAGTCGTTTCCGGACTAGCACAGATACGCAGTATTTT
cdr3_aa: CASRFRTSTDTQYF
v_call: TRBV2
cdr3_length: 14
j_call: TRBJ2-3
clone_size: -
d_call: -

cdr3_nt: TGTGCCAGCAGCCAAGGTCCAGGGGGGGATAATTCACCCCTCCACTTT
cdr3_aa: CASSQGPGGDNSPLHF
v_call: TRBV14
cdr3_length: 16
j_call: TRBJ1-6
clone_size: -
d_call: TRBD1

cdr3_nt: TGTGCCAGCATGAGAGGGTGGGATTCACCCCTCCACTTT
cdr3_aa: CASMRGWDSPLHF
v_call: TRBV6-1
cdr3_length: 13
j_call: TRBJ1-6
clone_size: few
d_call: -